This record concerns one T cell receptor (beta chain) sequence. The antigen remains undetermined. Patients had blood sampled at baseline and again on cycle 4 day 1 and cycle 7 day 1. Between the trimmed V and J ends, which lost 0 bases and 1 base, there was a span of 7 bases. CDR3 size: 15 residues. Germline V lookup: CDR1 SGDLS, CDR2 YYNGEE. Data came from immunoSEQ multiplex PCR; TCRdb stores just in-frame clones and leaves some out. In the table there are more than 85,000 clones, about 90% of which are singletons. These data originate in a study of OX40 agonist ivuxolimab in advanced cancers. Across the whole study: Each dose-escalation patient presented with hepatocellular carcinoma, melanoma, renal cell or head and neck cancer. Findings and caveats of the study: In general, CD8+ T cells held more expanded clones than CD4+ did, on average. Individuals who were partial responders at 0.1-3.0 mg/kg had clonal expansion that ranked among the lowest.

V is TRBV9 and J is TRBJ2-2; a weak D match, TRBD2 (5 bases). The specimen comprised CD4+ or CD8+ T cells sorted from blood, sampled in a trial of the OX40 agonist ivuxolimab. The clonotype originates from an adult with an advanced solid tumor such as melanoma, head and neck, liver or kidney cancer. The CDR3 loop is CASSVELVNTGELFF. The CDR3 DNA is TGTGCCAGCAGCGTAGAACTAGTGAACACCGGGGAGCTGTTTTTT.